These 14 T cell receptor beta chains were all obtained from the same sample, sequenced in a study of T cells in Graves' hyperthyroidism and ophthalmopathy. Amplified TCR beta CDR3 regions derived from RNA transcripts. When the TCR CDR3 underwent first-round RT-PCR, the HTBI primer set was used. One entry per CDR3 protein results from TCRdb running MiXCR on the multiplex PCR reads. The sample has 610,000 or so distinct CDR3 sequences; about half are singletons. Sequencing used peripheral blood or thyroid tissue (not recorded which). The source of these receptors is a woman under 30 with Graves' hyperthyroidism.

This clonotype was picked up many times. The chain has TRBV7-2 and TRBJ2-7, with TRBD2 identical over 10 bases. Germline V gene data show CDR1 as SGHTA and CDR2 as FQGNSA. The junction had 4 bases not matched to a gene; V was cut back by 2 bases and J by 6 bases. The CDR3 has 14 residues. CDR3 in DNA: TGTGCCAGCAGCTTATTGCTAGCGGGAGCCGAGCAGTACTTC. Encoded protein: CASSLLLAGAEQYF.

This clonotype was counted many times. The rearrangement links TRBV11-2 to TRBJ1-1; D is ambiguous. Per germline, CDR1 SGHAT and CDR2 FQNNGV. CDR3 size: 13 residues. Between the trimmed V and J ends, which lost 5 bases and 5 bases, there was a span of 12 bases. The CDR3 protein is CASSNIVSTEAFF. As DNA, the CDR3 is TGTGCCAGCAGCAACATAGTTAGTACTGAAGCTTTCTTT.

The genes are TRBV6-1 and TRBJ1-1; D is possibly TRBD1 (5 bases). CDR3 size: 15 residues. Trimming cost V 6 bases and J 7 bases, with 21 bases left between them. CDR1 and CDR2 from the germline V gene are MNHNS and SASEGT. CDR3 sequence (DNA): TGTGCCAGCAGGGGACGCCCGGGCGTCAATAGTGAAGCTTTCTTT. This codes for CASRGRPGVNSEAFF.

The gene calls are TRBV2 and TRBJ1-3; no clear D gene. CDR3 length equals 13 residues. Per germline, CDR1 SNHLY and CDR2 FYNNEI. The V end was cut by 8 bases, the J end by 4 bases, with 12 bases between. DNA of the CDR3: TGTGCCAGCGTTGCGTCCTACGGAAACACCATATATTTT. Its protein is CASVASYGNTIYF.

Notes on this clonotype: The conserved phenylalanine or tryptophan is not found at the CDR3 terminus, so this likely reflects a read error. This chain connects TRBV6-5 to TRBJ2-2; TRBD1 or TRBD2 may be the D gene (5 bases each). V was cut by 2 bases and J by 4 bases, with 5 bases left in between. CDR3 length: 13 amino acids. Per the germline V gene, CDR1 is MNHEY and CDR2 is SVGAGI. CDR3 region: CASSYGGTGELFS. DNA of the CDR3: TGTGCCAGCAGTTACGGGGGCACCGGGGAGCTGTTTTCT.

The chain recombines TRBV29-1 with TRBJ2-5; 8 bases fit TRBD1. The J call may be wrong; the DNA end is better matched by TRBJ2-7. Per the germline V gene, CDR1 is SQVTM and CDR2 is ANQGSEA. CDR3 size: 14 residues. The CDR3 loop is CSVLPGQDRYEQYF. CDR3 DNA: TGCAGCGTCCTCCCGGGACAGGATCGTTACGAGCAGTACTTC.

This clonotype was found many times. CDR3 coding DNA: TGTGCCAGTAGTTATAGCGCTGGGGCCAACGTCCTGACTTTC. Protein: CASSYSAGANVLTF. V and J are TRBV19 and TRBJ2-6, with a weak D call TRBD2 (5 bases). Germline-derived CDR1 and CDR2 are LNHDA and SQIVND (reference sequence). V dropped 5 bases and J dropped 2 bases, with 7 bases sitting between them. This CDR3 comprises 14 residues.

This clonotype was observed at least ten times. Here the CDR3 reads CASSFWWNTEAFF. Here the CDR3 DNA reads TGTGCCAGCAGTTTTTGGTGGAACACTGAAGCTTTCTTT. The J gene is TRBJ1-1, the V gene TRBV6-5; D gene unclear. This CDR3 comprises 13 residues. V lost 4 bases and J 1 base, leaving 7 bases between the germline ends. CDR1 and CDR2 from the germline V gene are MNHEY and SVGAGI.

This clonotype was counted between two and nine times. The CDR3 DNA reads TGTGCCAGCAAGGGTCGCGACGAGCAGTACTTC. Translated: CASKGRDEQYF. The V call is TRBV2, the J call TRBJ2-7; no firm D call. CDR1 and CDR2 (germline): SNHLY, FYNNEI. Trimming took 7 bases from V and 5 from J, leaving 9 bases between them. The CDR3 length is 11 residues. Drawing the rest from reference TRBV2 and TRBJ2-7, the complete variable domain is EPEVTQTPSHQVTQMGQEVILRCVPISNHLYFYWYRQILGQKVEFLVSFYNNEISEKSEIFDDQFSVERPDGSNFTLKIRSTKLEDSAMYFCASKGRDEQYFGPGTRLTVT.

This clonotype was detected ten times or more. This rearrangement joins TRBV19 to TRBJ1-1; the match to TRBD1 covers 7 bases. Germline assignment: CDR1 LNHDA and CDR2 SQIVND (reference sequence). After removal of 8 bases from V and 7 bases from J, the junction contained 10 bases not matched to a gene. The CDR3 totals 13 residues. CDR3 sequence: CASWGRGGYEAFF. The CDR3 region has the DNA TGTGCCAGTTGGGGAAGAGGGGGCTATGAAGCTTTCTTT.

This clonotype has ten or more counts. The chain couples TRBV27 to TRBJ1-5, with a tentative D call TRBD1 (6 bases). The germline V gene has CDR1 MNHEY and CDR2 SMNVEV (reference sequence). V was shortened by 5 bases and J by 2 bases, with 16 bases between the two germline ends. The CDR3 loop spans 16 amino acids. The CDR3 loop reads CASSLLQGRGNQPQHF. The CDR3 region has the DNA TGTGCCAGCAGTCTCCTACAGGGTAGGGGCAATCAGCCCCAGCATTTT.

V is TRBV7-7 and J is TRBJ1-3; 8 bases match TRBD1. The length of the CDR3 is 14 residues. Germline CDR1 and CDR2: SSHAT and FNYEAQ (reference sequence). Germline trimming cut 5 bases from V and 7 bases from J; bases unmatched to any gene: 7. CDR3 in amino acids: CASSPDRVDNTIYF. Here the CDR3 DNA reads TGTGCCAGCAGCCCGGACAGGGTAGACAACACCATATATTTT.

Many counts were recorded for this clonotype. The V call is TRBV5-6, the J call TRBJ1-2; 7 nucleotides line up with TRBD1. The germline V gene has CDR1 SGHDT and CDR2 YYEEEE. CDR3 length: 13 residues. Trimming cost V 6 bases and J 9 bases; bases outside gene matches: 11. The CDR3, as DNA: TGTGCCAGCAAACCCGGAGAAGGGGGCCGCTACACCTTC. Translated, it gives CASKPGEGGRYTF.

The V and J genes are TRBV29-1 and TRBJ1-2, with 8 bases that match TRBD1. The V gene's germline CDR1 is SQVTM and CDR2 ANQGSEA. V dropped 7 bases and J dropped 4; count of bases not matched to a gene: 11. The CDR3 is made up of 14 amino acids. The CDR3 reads CSASSFQGAYGYTF. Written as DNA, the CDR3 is TGCAGCGCCAGCAGCTTTCAGGGGGCCTATGGCTACACCTTC.